The 22 T cell receptor beta chains given below trace back to one sample, sequenced in a study of shared clonotypes between healthy human individuals. The repertoire was sequenced with immunoSEQ multiplex PCR; TCRdb's copy has only in-frame clones and lacks some. The sample lists some 2,000,000 clones, 95% occurring once. Sequenced input: naive CD4+ T cells sorted from blood. Subset given: CD45RA+ positively selected. The receptor source for this set is a man younger than 35 in good health.

The chain joins TRBV30 to TRBJ2-3, with 9 bases aligning to TRBD2. The CDR3 runs to 17 residues. J lost 0 bases, V lost 4 bases, and 11 bases had no gene match. Per germline, CDR1 GTSNPN and CDR2 SVGIG (reference sequence). This CDR3 reads CAWTVGLATTSTDTQYF. Here the CDR3 DNA reads TGTGCCTGGACTGTAGGACTAGCGACTACTAGCACAGATACGCAGTATTTT.

J is TRBJ1-1 and V is TRBV10-2; D is unclear. Germline V CDR1 and CDR2: WSHSY, SAAADI. The CDR3 totals 13 residues. Trimming took off 3 bases at V and 1 base at J, with 6 bases between the two ends. CDR3 nucleotide sequence: TGCGCCAGCAGTGAAACCCCGAACACTGAAGCTTTCTTT. Its translation: CASSETPNTEAFF.

The chain recombines TRBV4-1 with TRBJ2-3; 11 bases map to TRBD2. There are 16 residues in the CDR3. The trim removed 4 bases at V and 6 bases at J, leaving 9 bases unmatched. Germline V gives CDR1 MGHRA, CDR2 YSYEKL. The CDR3 nucleotides read TGCGCCAGCAGCCCGAAAGGCACTAGCGGGAGTGATACGCAGTATTTT. It translates to CASSPKGTSGSDTQYF.

This chain connects TRBV29-1 to TRBJ1-2; 9 positions agree with TRBD1. The length of the CDR3 is 13 residues. Germline values: CDR1 SQVTM, CDR2 ANQGSEA. CDR3 in amino acids: CSAGTGKSYGYTF. For the CDR3, the DNA is TGCAGTGCCGGGACAGGGAAAAGTTATGGCTACACCTTC.

The chain recombines TRBV7-9 with TRBJ2-5, with TRBD2 matching 13 bases. Losses at the gene ends were 5 bases for V and 4 bases for J; bases not matched to a gene: 7. The CDR3 sequence is 16 residues long. From germline, CDR1 is SEHNR and CDR2 FQNEAQ (reference sequence). DNA of the CDR3: TGTGCCAGCAGCCCAGGGACTAGCGGGGCAGGAGAGACCCAGTACTTC. Translated: CASSPGTSGAGETQYF.

V usage is TRBV18 and J usage is TRBJ2-2; TRBD1 matches 9 bases. The germline CDR1 and CDR2 sequences are KGHSH and LQKENI. J gave up 3 bases and V 3 bases, and 5 bases lay outside the gene matches. The CDR3 totals 16 residues. CDR3 DNA sequence: TGTGCCAGCTCACCCCCCGGGACAGGGTACACCGGGGAGCTGTTTTTT. Translated, it gives CASSPPGTGYTGELFF.

The genes are TRBV6-5 and TRBJ1-2; D is uncertain. The CDR3 spans 13 residues. V gave up 2 bases and J gave up 6 bases, with 10 bases separating them. Germline CDR1 reads MNHEY; CDR2 reads SVGAGI. The CDR3 here is CASSYQERNGYTF. CDR3 coding DNA: TGTGCCAGCAGTTACCAGGAGAGAAATGGCTACACCTTC.

The chain has TRBV7-3 and TRBJ1-5, with 8 bases matching TRBD1. Germline V gives CDR1 SGHTA, CDR2 FQGTGA. V trimming: 4 bases; J trimming: 7 bases; junction bases outside the gene matches: 3. CDR3 length: 13 amino acids. The CDR3: CASSYDRGQPQHF. The CDR3 region has the DNA TGTGCCAGCAGCTATGACAGGGGCCAGCCCCAGCATTTT.

The chain is built from TRBV6-6 and TRBJ1-2; maybe TRBD1 (6 bases). V was clipped by 5 bases and J by 4 bases, with 11 bases between them. This CDR3 comprises 13 residues. Germline CDR1 reads MNHNY; CDR2 reads SVGAGI (reference sequence). Written as DNA, the CDR3 is TGTGCCAGCAGTCGAGGACAGACCTATGGCTACACCTTC. The encoded protein is CASSRGQTYGYTF.

The rearrangement uses TRBV5-1 and TRBJ1-1; TRBD1 matches at 9 bases. J was trimmed by 4 bases and V by 3 bases; bases with no gene match: 4. The CDR3 is 14 residues long. The V gene's germline CDR1 is SGHRS and CDR2 YFSETQ. CDR3 sequence (DNA): TGCGCCAGCAGCTCTATGACAGGGGGCACTGAAGCTTTCTTT. Translating gives CASSSMTGGTEAFF. The whole variable domain, filled in from reference TRBV5-1 and TRBJ1-1, reads KAGVTQTPRYLIKTRGQQVTLSCSPISGHRSVSWYQQTPGQGLQFLFEYFSETQRNKGNFPGRFSGRQFSNSRSEMNVSTLELGDSALYLCASSSMTGGTEAFFGQGTRLTVV.

This clone was seen more than once but under ten times. V gene TRBV27 combines with J gene TRBJ1-5, with D tentatively TRBD1 (5 bases). CDR1 and CDR2 from the germline V gene are MNHEY and SMNVEV (reference sequence). This CDR3 is built from 15 residues. With 1 base removed from V and 2 bases from J, the gap between germline ends came to 9 bases. CDR3 in DNA: TGTGCCAGCAGTTTATGGGCGGGGGGCAATCAGCCCCAGCATTTT. Translation gives CASSLWAGGNQPQHF.

The chain employs TRBV5-8 and TRBJ2-7, with 12 bases matching TRBD2. This CDR3 is built from 15 residues. The V segment lost 2 bases and the J segment 6 bases; nucleotides outside the gene matches: 6. The V gene's germline CDR1 is SGHTS and CDR2 YDEGEE. The CDR3 DNA follows: TGTGCCAGCAGCTTTAGGACTAGCGGGGTGGGCGAGCAGTACTTC. It yields the protein CASSFRTSGVGEQYF.

The V and J genes are TRBV5-4 and TRBJ1-1; TRBD1 might be the D (5 bases). The CDR3 runs 15 residues. Germline CDR1 and CDR2: SGHNT and YYREEE (reference sequence). The V end lost 0 bases, the J end lost 5 bases, and 14 bases lay between the germline ends. The CDR3 spells CASSLAVTVPTEAFF. CDR3 DNA sequence: TGTGCCAGCAGCTTGGCCGTGACAGTTCCGACTGAAGCTTTCTTT.

The chain is built from TRBV14 and TRBJ1-2; D gene ambiguous. This CDR3 spans 13 amino acids. CDR1 is SGHDN and CDR2 is FVKESK in the germline V gene. Trimming left V 0 bases short and J 4 bases short, with 6 bases between. The CDR3: CASSQDAGYGYTF. Here the CDR3 DNA reads TGTGCCAGCAGCCAAGACGCCGGCTATGGCTACACCTTC.

Concerning this clone: The same CDR3 also results from other DNA sequences found in this sample. The chain is built from TRBV2 and TRBJ1-5; 11 bases map to TRBD1. There are 14 residues in the CDR3. The germline V gene has CDR1 SNHLY and CDR2 FYNNEI. V was pared by 4 bases and J by 7 bases, with 3 bases of the junction left unmatched. CDR3: CASSGTGGRQPQHF. Written as DNA, the CDR3 is TGTGCCAGCAGTGGGACAGGGGGCAGACAGCCCCAGCATTTT.

The V call is TRBV5-1, the J call TRBJ2-1, with TRBD2 matching over 10 bases. CDR1 is SGHRS, CDR2 YFSETQ, per germline. There are 16 residues in the CDR3. V shed 0 bases, J shed 5 bases, and the junction held 5 bases outside the gene matches. The CDR3 DNA reads TGCGCCAGCAGCTTGGCCGGGACTAGCGTAGACAATGAGCAGTTCTTC. Translation: CASSLAGTSVDNEQFF.

In regard to this clone: The same CDR3 also results from other DNA sequences found in this sample. The rearrangement joins TRBV5-1 to TRBJ2-5; D is perhaps TRBD2 (5 bases). V lost 1 base to trimming and J lost 2 bases, with 9 bases between them. Germline assignment: CDR1 SGHRS and CDR2 YFSETQ. CDR3 length: 14 amino acids. CDR3 DNA sequence: TGCGCCAGCAGCTTGACTGGCGGGCAAGAGACCCAGTACTTC. Its translation is CASSLTGGQETQYF.

A word on this clone: The sample has other DNA sequences that encode this CDR3 too. The chain combines TRBV9 with TRBJ2-5; D perhaps matches TRBD1 (5 bases). CDR1 and CDR2 from the germline V gene are SGDLS and YYNGEE. CDR3 length: 14 amino acids. V lost 2 bases and J lost 1, with 9 bases in between. The CDR3 DNA reads TGTGCCAGCAGCGTCGGCAGGGTCCAAGAGACCCAGTACTTC. This gives the protein CASSVGRVQETQYF.

The V call is TRBV10-2, the J call TRBJ1-6; 9 positions match TRBD1. The CDR3 sequence is 16 residues long. V was clipped by 4 bases and J by 5 bases; unmatched bases: 6. Germline V gene lookup returns CDR1 WSHSY and CDR2 SAAADI. CDR3 loop: CASSVNRGRDNSPLHF. CDR3 nucleotide sequence: TGCGCCAGCAGTGTAAACAGGGGGCGGGATAATTCACCCCTCCACTTT.

The chain is built from TRBV5-6 and TRBJ2-3; 7 bases line up with TRBD1. Germline trimming cut 3 bases from V and 1 base from J; bases unmatched to any gene: 5. Germline V lookup: CDR1 SGHDT, CDR2 YYEEEE. This CDR3 contains 15 residues. CDR3 in DNA: TGTGCCAGCAGCTACACCGGGACAGGCACAGATACGCAGTATTTT. Its translation: CASSYTGTGTDTQYF.

This clone was counted a few times. Other DNA sequences of this sample code for an identical CDR3. This chain uses TRBV6-5 with TRBJ1-1; D gene unclear. CDR1 is MNHEY, CDR2 SVGAGI, per germline. The length of the CDR3 is 12 residues. The V gene lost 0 bases and the J gene lost 1 base, with 0 bases spanning the gap. In DNA form, the CDR3 reads TGTGCCAGCAGTTACTCGAACACTGAAGCTTTCTTT. Translating it yields CASSYSNTEAFF.

J is TRBJ1-2 and V is TRBV2; D ambiguous. Per the germline V gene, CDR1 is SNHLY and CDR2 is FYNNEI. The CDR3 runs 13 residues. V shed 6 bases and J shed 4 bases, with 12 bases lying between them. CDR3 coding DNA: TGTGCCAGCAGGAAGGACGGCATCTATGGCTACACCTTC. As protein: CASRKDGIYGYTF. The variable domain in full, with the rest retrieved from reference TRBV2 and TRBJ1-2, is EPEVTQTPSHQVTQMGQEVILRCVPISNHLYFYWYRQILGQKVEFLVSFYNNEISEKSEIFDDQFSVERPDGSNFTLKIRSTKLEDSAMYFCASRKDGIYGYTFGSGTRLTVV.